The 27 T cell receptor beta chains below come from one sample, sequenced in a study of T cell changes during pregnancy in multiple sclerosis. TCRdb's copy holds only in-frame clones and misses some; the assay was immunoSEQ multiplex PCR. The top ten hold almost 0.3% of the sample, which has 70,000 or so clones, around 90% seen once. The sequencing here drew on CD4+ T cells from peripheral blood mononuclear cells, taken after pregnancy. Source of these receptors: a female donor with multiple sclerosis, enrolled in a pregnancy study.

CDR3 DNA: TGTGCCAGCAGCTTACCTGCGATCTATGGCTACACCTTC. Amino acids: CASSLPAIYGYTF. The chain carries TRBV7-9 and TRBJ1-2; no clear D gene. V gave up 2 bases and J gave up 4 bases, with 8 bases separating them. The CDR3 sequence is 13 residues long. In germline, CDR1 is SEHNR, CDR2 FQNEAQ (reference sequence).

The V call is TRBV28, the J call TRBJ2-7; tentatively, D is TRBD2 (6 bases). V was trimmed by 7 bases and J by 3 bases, leaving 13 bases between them. Germline loops: CDR1 MDHEN, CDR2 SYDVKM. This CDR3 has 13 amino acids. The CDR3 DNA sequence: TGTGCCAGCAAGAGGGGAGGAATCTACGAGCAGTACTTC. Translating it yields CASKRGGIYEQYF.

In DNA form, the CDR3 reads TGTGCCAGCAGCCGCATTTCTGCCTTGGCCGTAAACACTGAAGCTTTCTTT. It is translated as CASSRISALAVNTEAFF. J is TRBJ1-1 and V is TRBV7-8, with no clear D. V gave up 5 bases and J gave up 2 bases, with 21 bases separating them. The CDR3 spans 17 residues. Per the germline V gene, CDR1 is SGHVS and CDR2 is FQNEAQ.

This clone was detected only a few times. V gene TRBV30 combines with J gene TRBJ1-4, with 8 bases that match TRBD1. The CDR3 spans 15 residues. In germline, CDR1 is GTSNPN, CDR2 SVGIG (reference sequence). V was pared by 1 base and J by 3 bases, with 4 bases of the junction left unmatched. This CDR3 is CAWSGYRGSNEKLFF. CDR3 coding DNA: TGTGCCTGGAGTGGATACAGGGGGTCTAATGAAAAACTGTTTTTT.

This chain links TRBV10-3 with TRBJ2-3; TRBD2 agrees at 10 bases. The germline CDR1 and CDR2 sequences are ENHRY and SYGVKD. This CDR3 contains 18 residues. With V trimmed by 0 bases and J by 0 bases, 6 bases remained unmatched. This CDR3 is CAISESRLLAGSTDTQYF. CDR3 nucleotide sequence: TGTGCCATCAGTGAGTCTAGGTTACTAGCGGGAAGCACAGATACGCAGTATTTT.

This chain uses TRBV7-9 with TRBJ1-3; D is unresolved. Germline-derived CDR1 and CDR2 are SEHNR and FQNEAQ (reference sequence). The CDR3 is 14 amino acids. Trimming removed 5 bases at V and 0 bases at J, with 8 bases between. CDR3 nucleotides: TGTGCCAGCAGCCCTGACATCTCTGGAAACACCATATATTTT. Protein: CASSPDISGNTIYF.

This clone was picked up a small number of times. The chain employs TRBV28 and TRBJ1-5, with D possibly being TRBD1 (5 bases). Trimming removed 6 bases from V and 1 base from J, with 7 bases in between. The CDR3 consists of 13 residues. Per the germline V gene, CDR1 is MDHEN and CDR2 is SYDVKM. The CDR3 region is CASRRGSNQPQHF. The CDR3 DNA sequence: TGTGCCAGCAGAAGGGGAAGCAATCAGCCCCAGCATTTT. Combining the CDR3 with reference TRBV28 and TRBJ1-5 gives the whole variable domain DVKVTQSSRYLVKRTGEKVFLECVQDMDHENMFWYRQDPGLGLRLIYFSYDVKMKEKGDIPEGYSVSREKKERFSLILESASTNQTSMYLCASRRGSNQPQHFGDGTRLSIL.

V and J are TRBV28 and TRBJ2-1; 8 bases fit TRBD2. Germline-derived CDR1 and CDR2 are MDHEN and SYDVKM. CDR3 length: 15 amino acids. Germline trimming cut 3 bases from V and 7 bases from J; bases unmatched to any gene: 8. The CDR3 DNA sequence: TGTGCCAGCAGTTTCGGGAGGGGCAGAAGGAATGAGCAGTTCTTC. Amino acid sequence: CASSFGRGRRNEQFF. Using reference TRBV28 and TRBJ2-1 for the parts outside the CDR3, the full variable domain is DVKVTQSSRYLVKRTGEKVFLECVQDMDHENMFWYRQDPGLGLRLIYFSYDVKMKEKGDIPEGYSVSREKKERFSLILESASTNQTSMYLCASSFGRGRRNEQFFGPGTRLTVL.

V usage is TRBV5-4 and J usage is TRBJ2-3; D may be TRBD2 (6 bases). The germline V gene encodes CDR1 SGHNT and CDR2 YYREEE (reference sequence). The CDR3 consists of 14 residues. The V and J ends lost 4 bases and 2 bases respectively, with 11 bases between them. Here the CDR3 reads CASSPRGTTDTQYF. CDR3 sequence (DNA): TGTGCCAGCAGCCCCCGGGGGACCACAGATACGCAGTATTTT.

The chain joins TRBV2 to TRBJ2-3; TRBD2 agrees at 13 bases. Germline lookup yields CDR1 SNHLY and CDR2 FYNNEI. CDR3 length: 15 amino acids. Trimming cost V 8 bases and J 6 bases; bases outside gene matches: 8. The CDR3 coding sequence is TGTGCCAGCTGCCGACTAGCGGGAGGTTCGGATACGCAGTATTTT. This sequence encodes CASCRLAGGSDTQYF.

This clone showed up just a few times. This chain connects TRBV10-1 to TRBJ1-1, with 7 positions matching TRBD1. The germline CDR1 and CDR2 sequences are WNHNN and SYGVQD (reference sequence). The CDR3 has 14 amino acids. Trimming removed 5 bases from V and 3 bases from J; junction bases left unmatched: 6. The CDR3 is CASSYDRDDTEAFF. CDR3 DNA: TGCGCCAGCAGTTATGACAGGGACGACACTGAAGCTTTCTTT.

This chain joins TRBV5-1 and TRBJ2-5; no definite D call. The CDR3 loop spans 16 amino acids. Per germline, CDR1 SGHRS and CDR2 YFSETQ. V dropped 2 bases and J dropped 2 bases, with 16 bases sitting between them. The CDR3 loop is CASSLPTMLTQETQYF. The CDR3, as DNA: TGCGCCAGCAGCTTACCCACTATGCTAACTCAAGAGACCCAGTACTTC.

This clone was seen just once. V and J are TRBV6-1 and TRBJ2-5; TRBD1 matches 8 bases. The CDR3 extends over 15 amino acids. The V and J ends lost 6 bases and 2 bases, in that order; junction bases with no gene match: 8. Germline CDR1 MNHNS, CDR2 SASEGT. The CDR3 spells CASRSRQGLQETQYF. The CDR3 region has the DNA TGTGCCAGCAGATCCAGACAGGGGCTGCAAGAGACCCAGTACTTC.

The chain joins TRBV2 to TRBJ1-1; TRBD1 matches at 8 bases. The CDR3 consists of 15 residues. J lost 11 bases, V lost 3 bases, and 14 bases had no gene match. The germline V gene encodes CDR1 SNHLY and CDR2 FYNNEI. CDR3 DNA: TGTGCCAGCAGTGAGGGGGGCCAGGGGGCGCGGTGGGCTTTCTTT. Its protein is CASSEGGQGARWAFF.

The genes are TRBV10-3 and TRBJ2-5, with D perhaps TRBD2 (7 bases). CDR3 length: 16 amino acids. Trimming shortened V by 10 bases and J by 3 bases, and 24 bases separated the two germline ends. CDR1 is ENHRY and CDR2 is SYGVKD in the germline V gene. The CDR3 spells CATRLGGGGGEETQYF. The CDR3 DNA is TGTGCCACCCGGCTGGGGGGGGGAGGGGGGGAAGAGACCCAGTACTTC.

This rearrangement joins TRBV27 to TRBJ2-1, with 12 nucleotides matching TRBD2. Germline CDR1 is MNHEY and CDR2 is SMNVEV (reference sequence). The CDR3 is 15 amino acids. J gave up 10 bases and V 2 bases, and 6 bases lay outside the gene matches. The CDR3: CASSLLAGGPGEQFF. The CDR3 DNA is TGTGCCAGCAGTTTACTAGCGGGAGGGCCCGGAGAGCAGTTCTTC.

V and J are TRBV6-5 and TRBJ1-1; 7 nucleotides match TRBD1. V dropped 3 bases and J dropped 1; count of bases not matched to a gene: 2. In germline, CDR1 is MNHEY, CDR2 SVGAGI. The length of the CDR3 is 14 residues. The CDR3 sequence is CASSYQGENTEAFF. The CDR3 bases are TGTGCCAGCAGTTATCAGGGGGAGAACACTGAAGCTTTCTTT.

Here the CDR3 DNA reads TGTGCCAGCAGACACACAGGCCAAGAGACCCAGTACTTC. Encoded protein: CASRHTGQETQYF. The rearrangement links TRBV5-6 to TRBJ2-5; D possibly corresponds to TRBD1 (5 bases). The CDR3 is 13 amino acids. Germline CDR1 and CDR2: SGHDT and YYEEEE. V lost 5 bases and J lost 1, with 9 bases in between.

This clone was observed a handful of times. The gene calls are TRBV5-4 and TRBJ1-1; 7 bases are a match to TRBD1. The CDR3 consists of 13 residues. In germline, CDR1 is SGHNT, CDR2 YYREEE (reference sequence). The V gene end was trimmed by 3 bases and the J gene end by 1 base; junction bases not matched to a gene: 0. The chain's CDR3 is CASSWDRNTEAFF. The CDR3 DNA reads TGTGCCAGCAGCTGGGACAGGAACACTGAAGCTTTCTTT.

The V and J genes are TRBV7-6 and TRBJ2-1; TRBD2 is a possible D gene (5 bases). The V gene's germline CDR1 is SGHVS and CDR2 FNYEAQ. Trimming removed 5 bases at V and 0 bases at J, with 17 bases between. This CDR3 has 17 residues. The chain's CDR3 is CASSPRTPPSSYNEQFF. CDR3 coding DNA: TGTGCCAGCAGCCCCCGGACTCCCCCCAGCTCCTACAATGAGCAGTTCTTC. The variable domain in full, with the rest retrieved from reference TRBV7-6 and TRBJ2-1, is GAGVSQSPRYKVTKRGQDVALRCDPISGHVSLYWYRQALGQGPEFLTYFNYEAQQDKSGLPNDRFSAERPEGSISTLTIQRTEQRDSAMYRCASSPRTPPSSYNEQFFGPGTRLTVL.

On this clone itself: Relative to the germline gene, one junction end is altered; a read error may explain this. This chain connects TRBV5-1 to TRBJ2-3; TRBD2 matches 8 bases. The CDR3 runs 14 residues. Germline CDR1 SGHRS, CDR2 YFSETQ. The CDR3 sequence: CASSLELAADTQYF. CDR3 sequence (DNA): TGCGCTAGCAGCCTTGAACTAGCGGCGGATACGCAGTATTTT.

The CDR3: CATSSPPGTGATEAFF. In DNA form, the CDR3 reads TGTGCCACCAGCAGCCCACCAGGGACAGGGGCCACTGAAGCTTTCTTT. The rearrangement uses TRBV15 and TRBJ1-1; 10 nucleotides align to TRBD1. This CDR3 spans 16 amino acids. V lost 3 bases and J lost 4; bases outside the gene matches: 8. From germline, CDR1 is LNHNV and CDR2 YYDKDF (reference sequence).

The chain uses TRBV6-1 and TRBJ2-1, with TRBD1 matching 9 bases. The CDR3 totals 16 residues. Germline assignment: CDR1 MNHNS and CDR2 SASEGT. V shed 1 base and J 2 bases; nucleotides not matched to a gene: 3. In DNA form, the CDR3 reads TGTGCCAGCAGTGAAGGGACAGGGGTGGCCTACAATGAGCAGTTCTTC. As protein: CASSEGTGVAYNEQFF.

V is TRBV5-4 and J is TRBJ2-2; perhaps TRBD1 as D (6 bases). Germline assignment: CDR1 SGHNT and CDR2 YYREEE (reference sequence). This CDR3 has 14 residues. V was shortened by 7 bases and J by 1 base, with 11 bases between the two germline ends. The CDR3 loop reads CASHLTGNTGELFF. The DNA of the CDR3 is TGTGCCAGCCACCTGACAGGGAACACCGGGGAGCTGTTTTTT.

This clone showed up just once. The chain carries TRBV21-1 and TRBJ2-3; TRBD1 reflects the table's D call only, with no check against the DNA. TRBV21-1 is annotated as a pseudogene. The CDR3 sequence is 12 residues long. The CDR3 DNA sequence: TGTGCCAGCAGCAAAGTTCAAGATACGCAGTATTTT. It translates to CASSKVQDTQYF.

This clone was observed a single time. This rearrangement joins TRBV5-1 to TRBJ2-7; TRBD2 matches at 9 bases. Trimming cost V 0 bases and J 3 bases; bases outside gene matches: 4. This CDR3 is 15 amino acids long. CDR1 is SGHRS, CDR2 YFSETQ, per germline. The CDR3 DNA reads TGCGCCAGCAGCTTGGCCGATAGCGGGAGCTACGAGCAGTACTTC. It codes for CASSLADSGSYEQYF.

The chain couples TRBV6-5 to TRBJ1-1, with D perhaps TRBD1 (6 bases). Germline lookup yields CDR1 MNHEY and CDR2 SVGAGI. Trimming took off 4 bases at V and 11 bases at J, with 17 bases between the two ends. There are 13 residues in the CDR3. The CDR3 sequence: CASSSLGQTLAFF. CDR3 sequence (DNA): TGTGCCAGCAGTTCCTTAGGACAGACTCTGGCTTTCTTT.